This TCR beta chain was identified in a study of blood T cell repertoires in COVID-19. Study-level background: Some COVID-19 samples were acute and others convalescent; all came from the United States, Italy and Spain. From T cells, B-cell-depleted T cells, or PBMCs came the material, which was cDNA or gDNA.

Original methodology: Using reference gene primer amplification, nucleated cell counts were estimated. Profiling relied on immunoSEQ multiplex PCR, and the TCRdb table lists in-frame clones only, not all of them. The V and J calls and clone size are taken from that table; D and trimming were inferred from the DNA. The sample includes some 250,000 clones, roughly 84% of them seen just once. This clone appeared a single time. CDR3 size: 16 residues. CDR1 and CDR2 (germline): MNHEY, SVGAGI. J was trimmed by 0 bases and V by 0 bases; bases with no gene match: 1. The chain combines TRBV6-5 with TRBJ2-1, with TRBD2 matching over 8 bases. The receptor comes from a man aged 35-49 years with acute or convalescent COVID-19. Sequencing used peripheral blood. CDR3 coding DNA: TGTGCCAGCAGTTACTCCGGGGGGGTCTCCTACAATGAGCAGTTCTTC. This gives the protein CASSYSGGVSYNEQFF.